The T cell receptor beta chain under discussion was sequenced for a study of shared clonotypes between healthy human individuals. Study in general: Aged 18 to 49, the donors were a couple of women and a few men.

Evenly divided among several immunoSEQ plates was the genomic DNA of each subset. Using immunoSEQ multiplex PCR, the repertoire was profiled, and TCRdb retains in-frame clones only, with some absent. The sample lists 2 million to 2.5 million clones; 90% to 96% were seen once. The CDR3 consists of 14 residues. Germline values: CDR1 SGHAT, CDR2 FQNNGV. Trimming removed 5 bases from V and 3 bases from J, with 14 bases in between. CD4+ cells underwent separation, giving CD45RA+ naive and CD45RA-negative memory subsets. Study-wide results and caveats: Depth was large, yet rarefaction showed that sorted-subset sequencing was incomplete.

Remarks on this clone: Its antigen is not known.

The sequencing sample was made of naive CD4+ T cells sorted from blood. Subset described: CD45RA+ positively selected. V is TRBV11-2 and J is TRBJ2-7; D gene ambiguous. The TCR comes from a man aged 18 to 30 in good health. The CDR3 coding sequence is TGTGCCAGCAGCACGAACCCTTGGGACTACGAGCAGTACTTC. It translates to CASSTNPWDYEQYF.